The text below deals with one T cell receptor (beta chain). Its matching antigen is unknown. The entry originates in a study of T cell responses to AZD1222 COVID-19 vaccine. Regarding the study as a whole: There were vaccine-associated CD4 TCRs across spike, dominant at 160-218 and 743-854. Increases in Spike-specific TCR breadth and depth were seen after two AZD1222 doses.

Only in-frame clones appear in the TCRdb table, and some are missing; sequencing was by immunoSEQ multiplex PCR. In the table there are 120,000 to 150,000 clones, around 83% of which are singletons. The V and J ends lost 5 bases and 3 bases respectively, with 18 bases between them. Germline values: CDR1 SGHAT, CDR2 FQNNGV. CDR3 length: 16 residues. The sequenced sample was peripheral blood, obtained 28 days after the second AZD1222 dose. The chain couples TRBV11-2 to TRBJ2-3, with a weak D call TRBD2 (6 bases). The sequence was collected from an adult who received the AZD1222 COVID-19 vaccine. The CDR3 reads CASSDGWAGWTDTQYF. CDR3 in DNA: TGTGCCAGCAGCGACGGGTGGGCGGGATGGACAGATACGCAGTATTTT.